The rows below give T cell receptor beta chains drawn from one sample of a study of blood T cells in healthy people across ages. In TCRdb, the 5' RACE reads were re-called with MiXCR into one record per CDR3 protein. The repertoire includes hundreds of thousands of distinct CDR3 sequences, around 21% of them detected once, and about 3.6% sits in the top ten. The sequencing input was blood. The receptors originated from a man between 65 and 85 years old in good health. CDR3s include the opening cysteine and the closing phenylalanine or tryptophan. Fields, in order: clone size, J gene, V gene, D gene, CDR3 protein, CDR3 DNA. The D gene is left open where the match is weak. The size of a clone is reported for some rows only, either as once, few or many, or as a class for expanded clones.

>-|TRBJ1-6|TRBV3-1|-
CASSNSGALDNSPLHF
TGTGCCAGCAGCAACTCAGGGGCCCTGGATAATTCACCCCTCCACTTT
>-|TRBJ1-4|TRBV29-1|-
CSAGGYSTNEKLFF
TGCAGCGCGGGGGGATATTCAACTAATGAAAAACTGTTTTTT
>many|TRBJ2-4|TRBV18|-
CASSPPGIAENIQYF
TGTGCCAGCTCACCGCCGGGTATCGCCGAAAACATTCAGTACTTC
>-|TRBJ1-2|TRBV5-1|TRBD1
CASSPQGGASNYGYTF
TGCGCCAGCAGCCCCCAGGGGGGGGCATCTAACTATGGCTACACCTTC
>few|TRBJ2-4|TRBV20-1|-
CSARDKLAPGSLAKNIQYF
TGCAGTGCTAGAGATAAGCTAGCTCCTGGGTCACTAGCCAAAAACATTCAGTACTTC
>-|TRBJ2-7|TRBV7-2|TRBD2
CASSFGLVYEQYF
TGTGCCAGCAGCTTCGGACTAGTATACGAGCAGTACTTC
>-|TRBJ2-6|TRBV5-1|-
CASSLSAGANVLIF
TGCGCCAGCAGCTTATCTGCCGGGGCCAACGTCCTGATTTTC
>few|TRBJ2-1|TRBV7-3|TRBD2
CASSPEGAGVYGEQFF
TGTGCCAGCAGCCCCGAAGGGGCGGGAGTCTACGGTGAGCAGTTCTTC
>many|TRBJ2-7|TRBV6-2/TRBV6-3|-
CASARDYEQYF
TGTGCAAGCGCGCGGGACTACGAGCAGTACTTC
>-|TRBJ2-5|TRBV7-9|TRBD2
CASSLEKGLARETQYF
TGTGCCAGCAGCTTAGAGAAGGGACTAGCGCGAGAGACCCAGTACTTC
>-|TRBJ2-5|TRBV20-1|TRBD2
CSAHIAGPGAAKETQYF
TGCAGTGCTCATATAGCGGGGCCCGGGGCAGCTAAAGAGACCCAGTACTTC
>few|TRBJ2-1|TRBV4-3|-
CASSQGKAGGEQFF
TGCGCCAGCAGCCAAGGAAAAGCCGGAGGTGAGCAGTTCTTC
>few|TRBJ2-1|TRBV29-1|TRBD2
CSVGILGSGRAFIGYNEQFF
TGCAGCGTTGGAATTCTGGGGAGCGGGAGGGCCTTTATAGGATACAATGAGCAGTTCTTC
>-|TRBJ1-6|TRBV29-1|-
CSARDGNSPLHF
TGCAGCGCCAGGGACGGAAATTCACCCCTCCACTTT
>once|TRBJ2-3|TRBV7-8|TRBD2
CASTQGTSGVDTQYF
TGTGCCAGCACCCAGGGCACTAGCGGGGTAGATACGCAGTATTTT
>-|TRBJ1-6|TRBV4-1|-
CASSLRDDNSPLHF
TGCGCCAGCAGCTTGCGGGACGATAATTCACCCCTCCACTTT
>-|TRBJ2-5|TRBV4-1|TRBD2
CASSPGTSGLQETQYF
TGCGCCAGCAGCCCCGGGACTAGCGGATTACAAGAGACCCAGTACTTC
>few|TRBJ2-3|TRBV6-6|TRBD2
CASRPRTSGLASTDTQYF
TGTGCCAGCAGGCCCCGGACTAGCGGGCTCGCTAGCACAGATACGCAGTATTTT
>-|TRBJ2-1|TRBV11-2|TRBD2
CASSSPGLADYNEQFF
TGTGCCAGCAGCTCCCCGGGACTAGCGGACTACAATGAGCAGTTCTTC
>few|TRBJ2-5|TRBV15|-
CATSRDGQGLETQYF
TGTGCCACCAGCAGAGATGGCCAGGGTCTAGAGACCCAGTACTTC
>few|TRBJ2-5|TRBV28|TRBD1
CASRSHRGLNQETQYF
TGTGCCAGCAGATCGCACAGGGGGTTAAACCAAGAGACCCAGTACTTC
>few|TRBJ2-2|TRBV7-9|TRBD1
CASSLRAGGWTGELFF
TGTGCCAGCAGCTTACGGGCAGGGGGCTGGACCGGGGAGCTGTTTTTT
>-|TRBJ1-1|TRBV6-2/TRBV6-3|TRBD1
CASTQGQMNTEAFF
TGTGCCAGCACCCAGGGACAGATGAACACTGAAGCTTTCTTT
>-|TRBJ1-4|TRBV29-1|-
CSVEEDGREKLFF
TGCAGCGTTGAAGAGGACGGGCGTGAAAAACTGTTTTTT
>-|TRBJ1-5|TRBV4-1|-
CASSLSGTGNQPQHF
TGCGCCAGCAGCCTGTCGGGCACAGGCAATCAGCCCCAGCATTTT
>few|TRBJ2-1|TRBV7-9|-
CASSLSGLGGEFF
TGTGCCAGCAGCTTATCGGGTCTCGGCGGCGAGTTCTTC
>-|TRBJ2-7|TRBV28|-
CASSDGSYEQYF
TGTGCCAGCAGTGACGGGTCCTACGAGCAGTACTTC
>-|TRBJ1-1|TRBV5-1|TRBD1
CASSLATGRDTEAFF
TGCGCCAGCAGCTTGGCGACAGGGCGGGACACTGAAGCTTTCTTT
>many|TRBJ1-3|TRBV7-2|-
CASSLGTTSSGNTIYF
TGTGCCAGCAGCTTAGGGACAACGAGCTCTGGAAACACCATATATTTT
>many|TRBJ2-7|TRBV27|-
CASSRSGSSSYEQYF
TGTGCCAGCAGCAGAAGTGGGAGTAGCTCCTACGAGCAGTACTTC
>-|TRBJ1-5|TRBV12-3/TRBV12-4|-
CASSASQGRAQHF
TGTGCCAGCAGTGCCTCCCAGGGAAGGGCCCAGCATTTT
>-|TRBJ2-3|TRBV20-1|-
CGASDGGNEQFF
TGCGGTGCTAGCGATGGGGGCAATGAGCAGTTCTTT
>-|TRBJ2-2|TRBV20-1|-
CSASAGWTGELFF
TGCAGTGCTAGTGCGGGGTGGACCGGGGAGCTGTTTTTT
>few|TRBJ2-1|TRBV5-1|TRBD2
CASSPGLAGGIGYEQFF
TGCGCCAGCAGCCCGGGACTAGCGGGAGGGATAGGTTATGAGCAGTTCTTC
>few|TRBJ1-2|TRBV11-2|-
CASSYFRPRGLGYTF
TGTGCCAGCAGCTATTTCCGGCCCAGAGGCCTTGGCTACACCTTC
>few|TRBJ2-5|TRBV27|TRBD2
CASSLAGIGETQYF
TGTGCCAGCAGCCTAGCGGGAATTGGGGAGACCCAGTACTTC
>-|TRBJ2-3|TRBV27|-
CASSLERGGTDTQYF
TGTGCCAGCAGTTTGGAGAGGGGAGGCACAGATACGCAGTATTTT
>few|TRBJ2-5|TRBV6-2/TRBV6-3|TRBD2
CASSYSGLAGPFQETQYF
TGTGCCAGCAGTTACAGCGGGCTAGCGGGGCCCTTCCAAGAGACCCAGTACTTC
>-|TRBJ2-1|TRBV23-1|-
CAGGGVEASSSYNEQFF
TGCGCCGGGGGTGGTGTAGAGGCTTCCAGCTCCTACAATGAGCAGTTCTTC
>-|TRBJ2-3|TRBV20-1|-
CSAVSSYTDTQYF
TGCAGCGCGGTGTCGTCCTACACAGATACGCAGTATTTT
>-|TRBJ2-1|TRBV10-3|TRBD1
CAISGDRSEQFF
TGTGCCATCAGTGGGGACAGAAGTGAGCAGTTCTTC
>-|TRBJ1-2|TRBV6-5|-
CASSYLADYGYTF
TGTGCCAGCAGTTATTTGGCAGACTATGGCTACACCTTC
>few|TRBJ2-3|TRBV10-3|-
CAISARAGGTDTQYF
TGTGCCATCAGTGCCCGGGCTGGGGGCACAGATACGCAGTATTTT
>many|TRBJ2-5|TRBV7-9|-
CASSFEPHQETQYF
TGTGCCAGCAGCTTTGAACCGCACCAAGAGACCCAGTACTTC
>-|TRBJ2-5|TRBV10-3|-
CAISELDGSSETQYF
TGTGCCATCAGTGAGTTAGATGGAAGTTCCGAGACCCAGTACTTC
>few|TRBJ2-4|TRBV28|TRBD2
CASTKTSGNLGAKNIQYF
TGTGCCAGCACCAAGACTAGCGGGAATTTAGGAGCCAAAAACATTCAGTACTTC
>-|TRBJ2-2|TRBV4-3|-
CASSQEPRGETGELFF
TGCGCCAGCAGCCAAGAACCGAGGGGGGAGACCGGGGAGCTGTTTTTT
>-|TRBJ1-4|TRBV6-5|-
CASSYWRGTPGEKLLF
TGTGCCAGCAGTTACTGGAGAGGTACCCCGGGGGAAAAACTGCTTTTT
>few|TRBJ2-5|TRBV6-5|-
CASSYGAPGGTQYF
TGTGCCAGCAGTTACGGCGCTCCCGGGGGGACCCAGTACTTC